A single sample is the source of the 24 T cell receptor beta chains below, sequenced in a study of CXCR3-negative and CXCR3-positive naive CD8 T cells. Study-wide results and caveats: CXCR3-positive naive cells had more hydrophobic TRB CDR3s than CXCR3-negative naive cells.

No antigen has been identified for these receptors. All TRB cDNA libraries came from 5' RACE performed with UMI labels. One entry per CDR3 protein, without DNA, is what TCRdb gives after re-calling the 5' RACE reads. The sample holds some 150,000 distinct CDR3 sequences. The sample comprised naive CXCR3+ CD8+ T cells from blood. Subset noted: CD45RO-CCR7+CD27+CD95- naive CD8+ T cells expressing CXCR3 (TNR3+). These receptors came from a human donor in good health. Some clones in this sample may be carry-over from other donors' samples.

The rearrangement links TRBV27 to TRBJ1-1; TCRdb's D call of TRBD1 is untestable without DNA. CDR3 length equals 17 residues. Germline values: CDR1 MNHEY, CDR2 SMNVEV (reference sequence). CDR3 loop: CASHPRDRGPRGTEAFF.

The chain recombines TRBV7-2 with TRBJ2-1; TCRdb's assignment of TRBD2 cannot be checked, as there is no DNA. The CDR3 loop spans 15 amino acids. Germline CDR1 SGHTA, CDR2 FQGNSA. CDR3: CASSLVGEGGNEQFF.

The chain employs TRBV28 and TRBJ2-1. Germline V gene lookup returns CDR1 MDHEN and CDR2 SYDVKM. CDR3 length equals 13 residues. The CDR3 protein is CASSETLQNEQFF.

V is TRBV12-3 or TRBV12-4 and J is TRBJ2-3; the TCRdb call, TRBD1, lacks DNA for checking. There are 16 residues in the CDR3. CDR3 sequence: CASSAPGTLYTDTQYF.

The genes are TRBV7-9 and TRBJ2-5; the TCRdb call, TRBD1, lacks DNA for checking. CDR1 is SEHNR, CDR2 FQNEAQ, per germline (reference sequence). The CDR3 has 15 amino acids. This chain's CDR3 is CASSSTGQPQETQYF.

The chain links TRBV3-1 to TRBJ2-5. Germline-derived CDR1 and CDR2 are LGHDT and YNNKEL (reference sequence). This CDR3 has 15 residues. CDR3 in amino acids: CASSQDTVEGETQYF.

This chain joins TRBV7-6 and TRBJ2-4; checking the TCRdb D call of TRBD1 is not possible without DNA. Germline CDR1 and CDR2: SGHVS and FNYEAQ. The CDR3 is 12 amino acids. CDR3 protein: CASSRAGDIQYF.

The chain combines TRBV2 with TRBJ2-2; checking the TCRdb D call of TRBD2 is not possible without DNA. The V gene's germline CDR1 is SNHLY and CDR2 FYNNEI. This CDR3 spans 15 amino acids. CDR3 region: CASRGTSGGTGELFF.

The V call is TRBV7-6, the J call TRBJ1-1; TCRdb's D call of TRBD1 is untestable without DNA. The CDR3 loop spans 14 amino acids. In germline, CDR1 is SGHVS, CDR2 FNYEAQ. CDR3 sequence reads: CASSLGTQNTEAFF.

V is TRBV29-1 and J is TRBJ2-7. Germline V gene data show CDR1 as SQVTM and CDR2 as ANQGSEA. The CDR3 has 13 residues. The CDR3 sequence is CSVGASRTYEQYF.

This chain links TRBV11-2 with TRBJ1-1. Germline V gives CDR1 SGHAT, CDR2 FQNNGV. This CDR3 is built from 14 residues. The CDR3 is CASSPQVTNTEAFF. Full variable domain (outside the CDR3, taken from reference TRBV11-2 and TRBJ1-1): EAGVAQSPRYKIIEKRQSVAFWCNPISGHATLYWYQQILGQGPKLLIQFQNNGVVDDSQLPKDRFSAERLKGVDSTLKIQPAKLEDSAVYLCASSPQVTNTEAFFGQGTRLTVV.

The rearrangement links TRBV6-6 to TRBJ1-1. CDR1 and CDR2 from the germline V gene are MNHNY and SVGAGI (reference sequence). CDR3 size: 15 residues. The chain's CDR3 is CASSYSRELNTEAFF.

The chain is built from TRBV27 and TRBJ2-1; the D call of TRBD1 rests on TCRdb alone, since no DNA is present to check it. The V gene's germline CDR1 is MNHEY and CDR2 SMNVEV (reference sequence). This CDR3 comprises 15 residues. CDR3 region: CASSLTGGLYNEQFF.

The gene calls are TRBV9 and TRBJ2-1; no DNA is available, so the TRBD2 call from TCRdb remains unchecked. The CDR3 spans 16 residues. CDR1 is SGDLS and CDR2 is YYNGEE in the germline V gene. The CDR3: CASSVTSGSSYNEQFF.

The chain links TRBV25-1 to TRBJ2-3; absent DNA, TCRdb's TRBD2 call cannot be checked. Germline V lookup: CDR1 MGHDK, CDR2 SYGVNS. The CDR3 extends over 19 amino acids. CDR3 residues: CASSEWPVEAGYGTDTQYF.

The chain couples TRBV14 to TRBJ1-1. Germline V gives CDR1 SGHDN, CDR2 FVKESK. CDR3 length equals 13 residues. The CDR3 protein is CASSQGGIDEAFF.

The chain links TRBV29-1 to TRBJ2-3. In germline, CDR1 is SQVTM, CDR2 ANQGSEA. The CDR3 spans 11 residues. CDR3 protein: CSHRGTDTQYF.

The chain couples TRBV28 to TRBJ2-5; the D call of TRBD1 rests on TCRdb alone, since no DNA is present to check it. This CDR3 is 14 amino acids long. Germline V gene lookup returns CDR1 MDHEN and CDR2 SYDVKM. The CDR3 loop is CASSARRDQETQYF.

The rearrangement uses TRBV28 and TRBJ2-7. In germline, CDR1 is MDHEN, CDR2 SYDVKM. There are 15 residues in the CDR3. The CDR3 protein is CASTSAIDLSDEQYF.

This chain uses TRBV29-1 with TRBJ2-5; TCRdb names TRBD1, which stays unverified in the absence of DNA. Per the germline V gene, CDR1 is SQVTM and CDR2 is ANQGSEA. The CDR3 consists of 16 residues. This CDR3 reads CSVEFHGTGVSETQYF.

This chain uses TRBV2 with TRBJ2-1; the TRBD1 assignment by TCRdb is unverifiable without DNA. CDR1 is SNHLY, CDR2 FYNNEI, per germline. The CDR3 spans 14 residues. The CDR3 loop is CASAKAGGNNEQFF.

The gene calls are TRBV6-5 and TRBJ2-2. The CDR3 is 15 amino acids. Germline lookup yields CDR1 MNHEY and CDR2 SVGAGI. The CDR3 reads CASSYRVSNTGELFF.

The CDR3: CASSPTGDGANVLTF. The chain combines TRBV11-3 with TRBJ2-6; TCRdb outputs TRBD1, but without DNA this stays unchecked. This CDR3 spans 15 amino acids. Germline V gene data show CDR1 as SGHNT and CDR2 as YENEEA.

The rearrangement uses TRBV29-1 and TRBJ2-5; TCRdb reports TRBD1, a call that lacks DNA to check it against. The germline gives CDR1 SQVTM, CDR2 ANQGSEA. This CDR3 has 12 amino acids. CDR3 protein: CSVIKTGGTQYF.